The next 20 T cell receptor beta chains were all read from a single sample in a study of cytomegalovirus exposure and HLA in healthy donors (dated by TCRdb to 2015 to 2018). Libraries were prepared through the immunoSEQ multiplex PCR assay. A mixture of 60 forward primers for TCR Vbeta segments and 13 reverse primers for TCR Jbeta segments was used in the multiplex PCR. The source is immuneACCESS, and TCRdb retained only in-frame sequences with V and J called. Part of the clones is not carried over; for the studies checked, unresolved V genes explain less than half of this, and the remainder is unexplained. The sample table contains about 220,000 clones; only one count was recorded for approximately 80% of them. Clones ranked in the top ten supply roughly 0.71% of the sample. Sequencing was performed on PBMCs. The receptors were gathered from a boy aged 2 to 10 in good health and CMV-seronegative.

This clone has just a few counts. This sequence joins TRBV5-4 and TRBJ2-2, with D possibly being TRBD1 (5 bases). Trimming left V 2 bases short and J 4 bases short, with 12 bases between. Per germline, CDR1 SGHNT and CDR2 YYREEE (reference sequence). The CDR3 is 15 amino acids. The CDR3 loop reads CASSFQGRGTGELFF. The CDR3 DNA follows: TGTGCCAGCAGCTTCCAGGGTCGTGGCACCGGGGAGCTGTTTTTT.

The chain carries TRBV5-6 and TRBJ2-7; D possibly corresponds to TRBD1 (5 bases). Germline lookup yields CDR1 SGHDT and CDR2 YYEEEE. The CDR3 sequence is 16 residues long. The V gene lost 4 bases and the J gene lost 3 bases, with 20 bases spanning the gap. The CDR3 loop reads CASSRNNPGLVYEQYF. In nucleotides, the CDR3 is TGTGCCAGCAGCCGTAACAACCCAGGGCTGGTCTACGAGCAGTACTTC.

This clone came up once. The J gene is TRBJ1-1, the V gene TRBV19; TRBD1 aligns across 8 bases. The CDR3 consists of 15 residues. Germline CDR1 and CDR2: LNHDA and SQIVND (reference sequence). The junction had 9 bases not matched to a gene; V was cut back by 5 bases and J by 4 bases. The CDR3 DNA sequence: TGTGCCAGTAGTCCACTCCAGGGGGCTGGCACTGAAGCTTTCTTT. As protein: CASSPLQGAGTEAFF.

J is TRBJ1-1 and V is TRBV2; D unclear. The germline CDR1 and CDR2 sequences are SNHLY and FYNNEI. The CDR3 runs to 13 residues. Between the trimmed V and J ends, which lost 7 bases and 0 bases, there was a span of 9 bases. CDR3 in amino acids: CASTPGMNTEAFF. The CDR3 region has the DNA TGTGCCAGCACCCCCGGTATGAACACTGAAGCTTTCTTT.

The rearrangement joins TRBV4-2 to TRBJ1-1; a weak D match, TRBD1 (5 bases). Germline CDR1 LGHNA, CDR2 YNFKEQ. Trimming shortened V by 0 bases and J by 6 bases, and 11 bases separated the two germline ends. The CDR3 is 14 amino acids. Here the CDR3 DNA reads TGTGCCAGCAGCCAAGATACCCGGGGGGCTGAAGCTTTCTTT. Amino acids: CASSQDTRGAEAFF.

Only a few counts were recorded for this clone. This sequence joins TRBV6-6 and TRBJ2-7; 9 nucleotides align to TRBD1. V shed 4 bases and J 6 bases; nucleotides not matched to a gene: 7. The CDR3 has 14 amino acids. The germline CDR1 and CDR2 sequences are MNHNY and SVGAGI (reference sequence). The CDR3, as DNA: TGTGCCAGCAGTTCGTGGGACAGGGCTGGCGAGCAGTACTTC. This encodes CASSSWDRAGEQYF.

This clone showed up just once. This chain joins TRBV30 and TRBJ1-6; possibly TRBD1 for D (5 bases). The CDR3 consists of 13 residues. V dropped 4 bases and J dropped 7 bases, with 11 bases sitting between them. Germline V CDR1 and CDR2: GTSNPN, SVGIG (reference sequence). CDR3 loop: CAWNGGVNSPLHF. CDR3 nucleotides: TGTGCCTGGAATGGGGGGGTCAATTCACCCCTCCACTTT.

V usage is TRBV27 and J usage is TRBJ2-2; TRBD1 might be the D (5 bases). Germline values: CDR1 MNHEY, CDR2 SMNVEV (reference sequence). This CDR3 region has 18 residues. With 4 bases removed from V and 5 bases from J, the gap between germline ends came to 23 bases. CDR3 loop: CASSSLDSLDYQTGELFF. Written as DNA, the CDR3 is TGTGCCAGCAGTTCCCTCGACAGTTTGGATTACCAGACCGGGGAGCTGTTTTTT.

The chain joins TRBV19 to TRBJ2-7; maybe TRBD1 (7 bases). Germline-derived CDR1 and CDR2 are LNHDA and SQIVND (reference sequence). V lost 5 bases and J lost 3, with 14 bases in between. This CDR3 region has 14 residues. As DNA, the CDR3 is TGTGCCAGTAGTCCCCAGGGGGGTATCTACGAGCAGTACTTC. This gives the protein CASSPQGGIYEQYF.

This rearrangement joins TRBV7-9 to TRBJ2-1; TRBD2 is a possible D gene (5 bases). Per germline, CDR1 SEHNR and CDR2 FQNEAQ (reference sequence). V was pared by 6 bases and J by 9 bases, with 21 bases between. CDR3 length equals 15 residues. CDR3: CASSLEAWPKGEQFF. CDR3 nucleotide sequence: TGTGCCAGCAGTCTGGAGGCCTGGCCCAAAGGTGAGCAGTTCTTC.

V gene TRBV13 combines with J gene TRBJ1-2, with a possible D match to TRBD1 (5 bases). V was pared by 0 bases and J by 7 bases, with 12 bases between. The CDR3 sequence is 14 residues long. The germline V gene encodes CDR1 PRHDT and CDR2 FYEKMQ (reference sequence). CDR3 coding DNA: TGTGCCAGCAGCTTAGGTCGGGACTTCTTTGGCTACACCTTC. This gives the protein CASSLGRDFFGYTF.

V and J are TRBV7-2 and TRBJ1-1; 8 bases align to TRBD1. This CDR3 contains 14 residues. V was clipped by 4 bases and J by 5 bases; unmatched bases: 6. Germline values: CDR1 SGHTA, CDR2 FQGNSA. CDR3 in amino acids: CASSSDRVVTEAFF. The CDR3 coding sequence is TGTGCCAGCAGCTCGGACAGGGTAGTAACTGAAGCTTTCTTT.

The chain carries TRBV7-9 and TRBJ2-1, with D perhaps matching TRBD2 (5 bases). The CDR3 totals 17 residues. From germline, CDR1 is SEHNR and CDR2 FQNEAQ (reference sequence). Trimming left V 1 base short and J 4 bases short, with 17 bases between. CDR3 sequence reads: CASSLEGRVFNYNEQFF. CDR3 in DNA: TGTGCCAGCAGCTTAGAAGGGCGGGTGTTTAATTACAATGAGCAGTTCTTC. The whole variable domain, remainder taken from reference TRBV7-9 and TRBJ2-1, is DTGVSQNPRHKITKRGQNVTFRCDPISEHNRLYWYRQTLGQGPEFLTYFQNEAQLEKSRLLSDRFSAERPKGSFSTLEIQRTEQGDSAMYLCASSLEGRVFNYNEQFFGPGTRLTVL.

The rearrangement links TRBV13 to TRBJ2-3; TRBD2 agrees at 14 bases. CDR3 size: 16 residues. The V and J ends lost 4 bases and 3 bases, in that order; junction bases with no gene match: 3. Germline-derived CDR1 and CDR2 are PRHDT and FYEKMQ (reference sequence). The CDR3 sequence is CASSSGLAGGTDTQYF. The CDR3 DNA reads TGTGCCAGCAGCTCCGGACTAGCGGGGGGTACAGATACGCAGTATTTT. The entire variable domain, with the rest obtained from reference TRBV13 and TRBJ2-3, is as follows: AAGVIQSPRHLIKEKRETATLKCYPIPRHDTVYWYQQGPGQDPQFLISFYEKMQSDKGSIPDRFSAQQFSDYHSELNMSSLELGDSALYFCASSSGLAGGTDTQYFGPGTRLTVL.

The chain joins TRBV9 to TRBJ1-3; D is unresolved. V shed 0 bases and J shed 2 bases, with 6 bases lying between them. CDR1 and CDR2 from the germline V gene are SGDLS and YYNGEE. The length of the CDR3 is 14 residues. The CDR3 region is CASSVALTGNTIYF. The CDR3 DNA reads TGTGCCAGCAGCGTAGCCCTAACTGGAAACACCATATATTTT.

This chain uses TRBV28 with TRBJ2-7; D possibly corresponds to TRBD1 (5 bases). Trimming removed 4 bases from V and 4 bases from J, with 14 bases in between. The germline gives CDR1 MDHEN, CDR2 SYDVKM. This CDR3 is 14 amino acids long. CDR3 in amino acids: CASSSKGRKYEQYF. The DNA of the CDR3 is TGTGCCAGCAGTTCTAAGGGGCGTAAGTACGAGCAGTACTTC.

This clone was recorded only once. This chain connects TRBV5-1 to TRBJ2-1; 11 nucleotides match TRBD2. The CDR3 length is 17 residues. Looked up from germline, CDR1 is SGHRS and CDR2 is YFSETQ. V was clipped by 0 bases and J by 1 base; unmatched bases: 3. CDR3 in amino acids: CASSLGLAGGSYNEQFF. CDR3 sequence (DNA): TGCGCCAGCAGCTTGGGGCTAGCGGGAGGATCCTACAATGAGCAGTTCTTC. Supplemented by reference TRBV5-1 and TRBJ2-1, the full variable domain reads KAGVTQTPRYLIKTRGQQVTLSCSPISGHRSVSWYQQTPGQGLQFLFEYFSETQRNKGNFPGRFSGRQFSNSRSEMNVSTLELGDSALYLCASSLGLAGGSYNEQFFGPGTRLTVL.

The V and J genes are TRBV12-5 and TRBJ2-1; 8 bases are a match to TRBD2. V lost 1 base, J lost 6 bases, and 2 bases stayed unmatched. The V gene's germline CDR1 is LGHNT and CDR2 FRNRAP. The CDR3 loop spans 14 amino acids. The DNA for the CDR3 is TGTGCTAGTGGTTTGGGTCGGGAGGGCAATGAGCAGTTCTTC. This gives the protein CASGLGREGNEQFF.

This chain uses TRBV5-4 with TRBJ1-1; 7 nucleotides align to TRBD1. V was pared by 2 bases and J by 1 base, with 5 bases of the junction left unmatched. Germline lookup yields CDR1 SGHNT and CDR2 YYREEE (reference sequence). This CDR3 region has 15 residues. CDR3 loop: CASSFGQEGNTEAFF. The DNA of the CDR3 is TGTGCCAGCAGCTTCGGACAGGAAGGGAACACTGAAGCTTTCTTT.

This CDR3 is CASSARQGGVYGYTF. The CDR3 DNA reads TGCGCCAGCAGCGCGCGACAGGGAGGAGTCTATGGCTACACCTTC. The chain recombines TRBV5-1 with TRBJ1-2, with 7 bases lining up with TRBD1. The V and J ends lost 4 bases and 4 bases, in that order; junction bases with no gene match: 10. The CDR3 totals 15 residues. Germline V gives CDR1 SGHRS, CDR2 YFSETQ.